This passage covers 8 T cell receptor beta chains from one sample sequenced in a study of cytomegalovirus exposure and HLA in healthy donors. With 60 Vbeta and 13 Jbeta primers, the PCR was carried out. Produced via immunoSEQ multiplex PCR; TCRdb's table is partial and in-frame only. This sample yields over 100,000 clones, of which over 60% are seen a single time; 4.8% belongs to the top ten. The sample was PBMCs. These receptors came from a man aged 25-40 years in good health and CMV-seropositive.

The V gene is TRBV7-3, the J gene TRBJ1-6; 7 bases are shared with TRBD1. CDR3 length equals 14 residues. Germline-derived CDR1 and CDR2 are SGHTA and FQGTGA. V was clipped by 4 bases and J by 6 bases; unmatched bases: 3. The CDR3 here is CASSSGTVNSPLHF. CDR3 DNA sequence: TGTGCCAGCAGCTCCGGGACAGTTAATTCACCCCTCCACTTT.

The gene calls are TRBV30 and TRBJ1-6; D is perhaps TRBD1 (6 bases). Trimming cost V 0 bases and J 7 bases, with 22 bases left between them. CDR1 is GTSNPN, CDR2 SVGIG, per germline (reference sequence). This CDR3 contains 18 residues. CDR3 sequence: CAWSVSLGRGASNSPLHF. DNA of the CDR3: TGTGCCTGGAGTGTCTCTCTAGGTCGGGGGGCCTCGAATTCACCCCTCCACTTT.

The rearrangement uses TRBV11-2 and TRBJ1-1; D perhaps matches TRBD1 (5 bases). Between the trimmed V and J ends, which lost 0 bases and 10 bases, there was a span of 15 bases. CDR3 length equals 14 residues. Looked up from germline, CDR1 is SGHAT and CDR2 is FQNNGV. CDR3 bases: TGTGCCAGCAGCTTAGATCGGGGGGGGTCTCGAGCTTTCTTT. It codes for CASSLDRGGSRAFF.

The gene calls are TRBV28 and TRBJ1-1; 7 bases are shared with TRBD1. Germline assignment: CDR1 MDHEN and CDR2 SYDVKM. V gave up 4 bases and J gave up 1 base; unmatched junction bases: 3. The CDR3 covers 14 residues. The chain's CDR3 is CASSYRGENTEAFF. DNA for the CDR3: TGTGCCAGCAGTTACAGGGGAGAGAACACTGAAGCTTTCTTT.

As concerns this clone: Other DNA sequences in this specimen translate into the identical CDR3. The genes are TRBV2 and TRBJ1-5; 10 nucleotides agree with TRBD1. Germline V gene sequence: CDR1 SNHLY, CDR2 FYNNEI. The CDR3 runs 15 residues. Unmatched junction bases numbered 4, after V lost 4 bases and J lost 4 bases. CDR3 sequence: CASSGTGGSNQPQHF. The CDR3 DNA sequence: TGTGCCAGCAGTGGGACAGGGGGAAGTAATCAGCCCCAGCATTTT.

This chain links TRBV19 with TRBJ1-1; D possibly corresponds to TRBD1 (6 bases). Per germline, CDR1 LNHDA and CDR2 SQIVND (reference sequence). V was cut by 6 bases and J by 6 bases, with 20 bases left in between. The CDR3 runs 15 residues. The CDR3 nucleotides are TGTGCCAGTAGGGATCAACAGGGAACGGGGTCTGAAGCTTTCTTT. Protein sequence: CASRDQQGTGSEAFF. Full variable domain (missing parts from reference TRBV19 and TRBJ1-1): DGGITQSPKYLFRKEGQNVTLSCEQNLNHDAMYWYRQDPGQGLRLIYYSQIVNDFQKGDIAEGYSVSREKKESFPLTVTSAQKNPTAFYLCASRDQQGTGSEAFFGQGTRLTVV.

The chain carries TRBV5-6 and TRBJ1-5, with 7 positions matching TRBD1. Germline values: CDR1 SGHDT, CDR2 YYEEEE. V was clipped by 1 base and J by 10 bases; unmatched bases: 14. This CDR3 is built from 16 residues. Here the CDR3 reads CASSLTQGPFSEPQHF. The CDR3 DNA sequence: TGTGCCAGCAGCTTGACACAGGGGCCCTTCTCGGAACCCCAGCATTTT.

The chain carries TRBV25-1 and TRBJ2-7; D is perhaps TRBD2 (6 bases). In germline, CDR1 is MGHDK, CDR2 SYGVNS. This CDR3 is 15 amino acids long. Trimming shortened V by 0 bases and J by 12 bases, and 21 bases separated the two germline ends. This CDR3 reads CASSEYGLGGRNRYF. CDR3 sequence (DNA): TGTGCCAGCAGTGAATATGGATTAGGAGGGAGAAATCGGTACTTC.